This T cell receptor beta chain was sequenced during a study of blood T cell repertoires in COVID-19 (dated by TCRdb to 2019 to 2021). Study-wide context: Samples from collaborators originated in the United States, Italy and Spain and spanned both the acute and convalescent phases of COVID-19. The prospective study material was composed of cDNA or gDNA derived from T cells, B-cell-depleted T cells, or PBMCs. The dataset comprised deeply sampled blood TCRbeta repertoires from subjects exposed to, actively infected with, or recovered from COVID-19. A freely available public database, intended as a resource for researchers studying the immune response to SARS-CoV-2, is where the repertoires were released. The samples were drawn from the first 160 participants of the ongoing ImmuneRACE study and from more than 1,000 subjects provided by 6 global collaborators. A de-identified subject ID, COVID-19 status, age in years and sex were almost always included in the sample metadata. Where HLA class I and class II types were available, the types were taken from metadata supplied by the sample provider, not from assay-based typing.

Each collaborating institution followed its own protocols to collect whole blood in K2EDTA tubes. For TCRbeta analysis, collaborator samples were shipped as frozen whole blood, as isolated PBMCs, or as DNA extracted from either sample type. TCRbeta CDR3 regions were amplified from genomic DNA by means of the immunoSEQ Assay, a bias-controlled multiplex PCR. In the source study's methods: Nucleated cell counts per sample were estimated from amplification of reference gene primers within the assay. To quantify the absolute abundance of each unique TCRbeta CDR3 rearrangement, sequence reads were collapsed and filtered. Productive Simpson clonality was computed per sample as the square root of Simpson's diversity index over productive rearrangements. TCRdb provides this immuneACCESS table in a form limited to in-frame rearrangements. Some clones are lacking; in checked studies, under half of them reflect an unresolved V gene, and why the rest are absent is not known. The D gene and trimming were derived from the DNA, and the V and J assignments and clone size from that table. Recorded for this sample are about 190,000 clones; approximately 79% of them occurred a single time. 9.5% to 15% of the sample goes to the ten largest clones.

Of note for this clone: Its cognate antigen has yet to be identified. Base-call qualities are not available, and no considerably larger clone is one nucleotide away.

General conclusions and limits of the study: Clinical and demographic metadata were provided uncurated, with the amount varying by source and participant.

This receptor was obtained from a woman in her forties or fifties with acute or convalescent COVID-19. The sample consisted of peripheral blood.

The CDR3 sequence is CASSPGRELPLHF. The bases read TGTGCCAGCAGCCCTGGACGGGAGTTACCCCTCCACTTT. The chain is made from TRBV11-2 and TRBJ1-6; the D gene cannot be resolved reliably. Via the germline V gene, CDR1 is SGHAT and CDR2 FQNNGV. The germline ends are 14 bases apart after V is trimmed by 5 bases and J by 12 bases. Spanning cysteine to phenylalanine, the CDR3 consists of 13 amino acids. The sequence is cut down to CDR3 DNA, 39 bases in frame from base 1.